Following are 14 T cell receptor beta chains from one sample sequenced in a study of early T cells in non-severe SARS-CoV-2 infection. Each CDR3 protein gets one entry after TCRdb re-called the 5' RACE reads with MiXCR. In the table there are about 49,000 distinct CDR3 sequences, approximately 4.1% of which are singletons. Sequenced material: whole blood. The source of these receptors is an adult who was a healthcare worker with PCR-confirmed SARS-CoV-2 infection or an uninfected control (not recorded which).

This clonotype has at least ten counts. The V and J genes are TRBV14 and TRBJ1-6; D is unresolved. V was pared by 4 bases and J by 10 bases, with 11 bases between. CDR1 and CDR2 (germline): SGHDN, FVKESK. The CDR3 runs 13 residues. Here the CDR3 DNA reads TGTGCCAGCAGCCGTCCCGGGAGATCACCCCTCCACTTT. This translates into CASSRPGRSPLHF. The whole variable domain, remainder taken from reference TRBV14 and TRBJ1-6, is EAGVTQFPSHSVIEKGQTVTLRCDPISGHDNLYWYRRVMGKEIKFLLHFVKESKQDESGMPNNRFLAERTGGTYSTLKVQPAELEDSGVYFCASSRPGRSPLHFGNGTRLTVT.

Many counts were recorded for this clonotype. The chain links TRBV10-3 to TRBJ2-1, with 7 bases fitting TRBD1. The J segment lost 6 bases and the V segment lost 6 bases, leaving 14 bases of the junction unmatched. This CDR3 is built from 16 residues. CDR1 is ENHRY and CDR2 is SYGVKD in the germline V gene. CDR3 amino acids: CAIRRDIGGTGNEQFF. DNA for the CDR3: TGTGCCATCAGACGGGATATAGGGGGCACGGGCAATGAGCAGTTCTTC.

This clonotype was found many times. The chain links TRBV5-8 to TRBJ1-5; 7 bases match TRBD1. CDR1 is SGHTS, CDR2 YDEGEE, per germline. V shed 3 bases, J shed 0 bases, and the junction held 3 bases outside the gene matches. This CDR3 has 15 residues. CDR3 in amino acids: CASSWTGYSNQPQHF. The CDR3 region has the DNA TGTGCCAGCAGCTGGACAGGATATAGCAATCAGCCCCAGCATTTT. Filled out from reference TRBV5-8 and TRBJ1-5, the complete variable domain reads EAGVTQSPTHLIKTRGQQATLRCSPISGHTSVYWYQQALGLGLQFLLWYDEGEERNRGNFPPRFSGRQFPNYSSELNVNALELEDSALYLCASSWTGYSNQPQHFGDGTRLSIL.

This clonotype was found many times. The rearrangement links TRBV10-2 to TRBJ2-7; the D is unclear. The CDR3 is 14 amino acids. The V gene lost 5 bases and the J gene lost 2 bases, with 13 bases spanning the gap. The germline gives CDR1 WSHSY, CDR2 SAAADI. The CDR3 nucleotides read TGCGCCAGCAGTAGGAATTCCGCCACCTACGAGCAGTACTTC. Translation gives CASSRNSATYEQYF.

This clonotype was recorded many times. V and J are TRBV5-5 and TRBJ2-7; D is possibly TRBD2 (5 bases). CDR1 is SGHKS, CDR2 YYEKEE, per germline (reference sequence). The CDR3 is 15 amino acids. Trimming removed 4 bases at V and 2 bases at J, with 16 bases between. The CDR3 coding sequence is TGTGCCAGCAGCCACCAGGAGGCAGGCCCCTACGAGCAGTACTTC. Translating gives CASSHQEAGPYEQYF.

This clonotype was picked up many times. The V and J genes are TRBV7-3 and TRBJ2-5, with 9 nucleotides matching TRBD2. After removal of 5 bases from V and 5 bases from J, the junction contained 12 bases not matched to a gene. The CDR3 length is 16 residues. Germline-derived CDR1 and CDR2 are SGHTA and FQGTGA. The CDR3 bases are TGTGCCAGCAGCCCTGGGACTAGCCGGTACACTGAGACCCAGTACTTC. This codes for CASSPGTSRYTETQYF.

The chain carries TRBV7-2 and TRBJ2-1, with a tentative D call TRBD1 (5 bases). The CDR3 length is 12 residues. V lost 5 bases and J lost 7, with 9 bases in between. In germline, CDR1 is SGHTA, CDR2 FQGNSA. The CDR3 bases are TGTGCCAGCAGCCAGGGTCTTAATGAGCAGTTCTTC. Translating gives CASSQGLNEQFF.

This clonotype was observed at least ten times. CDR3 region: CASSVGGWDEQFF. The CDR3 DNA follows: TGTGCCAGCAGCGTAGGTGGTTGGGATGAGCAGTTCTTC. The rearrangement links TRBV9 to TRBJ2-1; D unresolved. The CDR3 totals 13 residues. The V gene's germline CDR1 is SGDLS and CDR2 YYNGEE. Trimming left V 0 bases short and J 8 bases short, with 9 bases between.

This clonotype came up a few times. This chain links TRBV20-1 with TRBJ2-2; 9 bases align to TRBD2. V was pared by 2 bases and J by 8 bases, with 9 bases of the junction left unmatched. Germline V gene lookup returns CDR1 DFQATT and CDR2 SNEGSKA (reference sequence). The length of the CDR3 is 15 residues. CDR3 region: CSARRLAGREGELFF. CDR3 coding DNA: TGCAGTGCTAGAAGGCTAGCGGGGCGGGAAGGGGAGCTGTTTTTT.

This clonotype was seen many times. The chain employs TRBV11-3 and TRBJ2-2, with 9 bases matching TRBD1. V dropped 5 bases and J dropped 4; count of bases not matched to a gene: 5. The CDR3 has 15 amino acids. Germline V gives CDR1 SGHNT, CDR2 YENEEA. CDR3 sequence (DNA): TGTGCCAGCAGCCGGGACAGGGCGAGCACCGGGGAGCTGTTTTTT. Translation gives CASSRDRASTGELFF. The full variable domain, in which reference TRBV11-3 and TRBJ2-2 provide the parts outside the CDR3, is EAGVVQSPRYKIIEKKQPVAFWCNPISGHNTLYWYLQNLGQGPELLIRYENEEAVDDSQLPKDRFSAERLKGVDSTLKIQPAELGDSAVYLCASSRDRASTGELFFGEGSRLTVL.

As for this clonotype: This sequence may be a read error, since a much larger clone differs from it by one base. The CDR3 sequence: CASSFSGGSYNEQFF. In DNA, the CDR3 is TGTGCCAGCAGCTTTAGCGGGGGCTCCTACAATGAGCAGTTCTTC. J is TRBJ2-1 and V is TRBV7-3; 9 bases map to TRBD2. This CDR3 has 15 residues. Germline CDR1 reads SGHTA; CDR2 reads FQGTGA. With 3 bases clipped from V and 0 bases from J, the junction kept 0 bases outside the gene matches.

A remark on this clonotype: A read error is possible here, since a much larger clone lies one base away. This rearrangement joins TRBV30 to TRBJ1-1; tentatively, D is TRBD1 (5 bases). The CDR3 is 11 residues long. The germline V gene encodes CDR1 GTSNPN and CDR2 SVGIG (reference sequence). The CDR3 region is CAWSRGTEALF. CDR3 coding DNA: TGTGCCTGGAGTAGGGGTACTGAAGCTTTATTT.

This clonotype was seen at least ten times. The CDR3 spells CASSQYSGSSYEQYF. For the CDR3, the DNA is TGTGCCAGCAGTCAATATAGCGGGAGCTCCTACGAGCAGTACTTC. This chain uses TRBV6-5 with TRBJ2-7; 9 bases are a match to TRBD2. Germline lookup yields CDR1 MNHEY and CDR2 SVGAGI. The trim removed 5 bases at V and 0 bases at J, leaving 5 bases unmatched. The CDR3 is 15 amino acids.

This clonotype was counted only a few times. The chain combines TRBV7-8 with TRBJ2-2; 8 bases map to TRBD2. Germline loops: CDR1 SGHVS, CDR2 FQNEAQ. The CDR3 covers 15 residues. V dropped 5 bases and J dropped 3; count of bases not matched to a gene: 5. The CDR3 spells CASSHSGRDTGELFF. The CDR3 DNA is TGTGCCAGCAGCCACAGCGGGAGAGACACCGGGGAGCTGTTTTTT.